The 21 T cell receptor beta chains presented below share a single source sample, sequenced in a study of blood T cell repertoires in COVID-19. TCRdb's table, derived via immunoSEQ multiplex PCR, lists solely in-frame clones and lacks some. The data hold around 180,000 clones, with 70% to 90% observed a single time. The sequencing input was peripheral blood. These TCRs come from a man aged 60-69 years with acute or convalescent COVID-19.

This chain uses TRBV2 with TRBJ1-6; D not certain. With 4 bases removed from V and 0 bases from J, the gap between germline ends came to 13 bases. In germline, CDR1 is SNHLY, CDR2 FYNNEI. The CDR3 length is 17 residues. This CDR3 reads CASSVRQPSSYNSPLHF. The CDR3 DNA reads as TGTGCCAGCAGTGTGAGGCAGCCGAGCTCCTATAATTCACCCCTCCACTTT.

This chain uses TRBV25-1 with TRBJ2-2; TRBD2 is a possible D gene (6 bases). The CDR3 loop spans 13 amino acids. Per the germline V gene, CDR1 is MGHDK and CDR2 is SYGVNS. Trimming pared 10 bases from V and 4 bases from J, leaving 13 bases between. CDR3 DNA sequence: TGTGCCACCCGGGACTCCAGCACCGGGGAGCTGTTTTTT. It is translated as CATRDSSTGELFF.

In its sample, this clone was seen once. CDR3 loop: CASRGFTEAFF. Here the CDR3 DNA reads TGTGCCAGCCGGGGGTTCACTGAAGCTTTCTTT. The chain links TRBV28 to TRBJ1-1; D is perhaps TRBD1 (5 bases). The germline V gene has CDR1 MDHEN and CDR2 SYDVKM. The CDR3 has 11 residues. V gave up 8 bases and J gave up 4 bases, with 8 bases separating them.

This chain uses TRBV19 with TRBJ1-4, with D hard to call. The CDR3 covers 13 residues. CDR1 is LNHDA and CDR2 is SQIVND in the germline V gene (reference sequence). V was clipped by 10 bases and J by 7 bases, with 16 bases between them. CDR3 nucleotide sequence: TGTGCCACCATCGGTCCAAGTAGTGAAAAACTGTTTTTT. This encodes CATIGPSSEKLFF.

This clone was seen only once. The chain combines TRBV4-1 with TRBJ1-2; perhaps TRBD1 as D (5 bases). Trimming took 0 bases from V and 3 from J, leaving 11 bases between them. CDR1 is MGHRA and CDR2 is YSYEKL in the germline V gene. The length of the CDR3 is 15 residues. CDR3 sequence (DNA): TGCGCCAGCAGCCAAGATGGGTCGGGGGACTATGGCTACACCTTC. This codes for CASSQDGSGDYGYTF.

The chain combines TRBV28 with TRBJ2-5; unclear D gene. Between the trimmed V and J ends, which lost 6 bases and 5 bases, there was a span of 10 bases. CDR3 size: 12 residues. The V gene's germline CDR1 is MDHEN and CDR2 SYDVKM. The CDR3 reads CASRTTEETQYF. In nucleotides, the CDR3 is TGTGCCAGCAGAACTACTGAGGAGACCCAGTACTTC.

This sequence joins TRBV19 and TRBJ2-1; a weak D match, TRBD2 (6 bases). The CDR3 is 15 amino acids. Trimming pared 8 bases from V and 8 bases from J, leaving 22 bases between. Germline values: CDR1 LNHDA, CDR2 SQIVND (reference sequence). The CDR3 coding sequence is TGTGCCAGTTCGCCGGGATCGGGAGTTGGATATGAGCAGTTCTTC. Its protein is CASSPGSGVGYEQFF.

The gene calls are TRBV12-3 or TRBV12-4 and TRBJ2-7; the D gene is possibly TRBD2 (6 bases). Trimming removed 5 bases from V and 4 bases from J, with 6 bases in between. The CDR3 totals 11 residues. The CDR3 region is CASSGGYEQYF. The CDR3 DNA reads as TGTGCCAGCAGTGGGGGGTACGAGCAGTACTTC.

The CDR3 region has the DNA TGTGCCAGCGCTAGGGGCCTGAACACTGAAGCTTTCTTT. Protein sequence: CASARGLNTEAFF. V gene TRBV7-8 combines with J gene TRBJ1-1; possible D gene TRBD1, 5 bases. Trimming removed 8 bases at V and 0 bases at J, with 10 bases between. The V gene's germline CDR1 is SGHVS and CDR2 FQNEAQ. The CDR3 extends over 13 amino acids.

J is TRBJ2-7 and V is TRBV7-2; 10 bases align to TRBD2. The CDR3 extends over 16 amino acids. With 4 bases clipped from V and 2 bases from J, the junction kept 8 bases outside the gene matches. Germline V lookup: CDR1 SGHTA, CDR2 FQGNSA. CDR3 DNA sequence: TGTGCCAGCAGCTGGGTGTCTAGCGGGAGCGCCTACGAGCAGTACTTC. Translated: CASSWVSSGSAYEQYF. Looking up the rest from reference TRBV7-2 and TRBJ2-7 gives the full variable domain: GAGVSQSPSNKVTEKGKDVELRCDPISGHTALYWYRQSLGQGLEFLIYFQGNSAPDKSGLPSDRFSAERTGGSVSTLTIQRTQQEDSAVYLCASSWVSSGSAYEQYFGPGTRLTVT.

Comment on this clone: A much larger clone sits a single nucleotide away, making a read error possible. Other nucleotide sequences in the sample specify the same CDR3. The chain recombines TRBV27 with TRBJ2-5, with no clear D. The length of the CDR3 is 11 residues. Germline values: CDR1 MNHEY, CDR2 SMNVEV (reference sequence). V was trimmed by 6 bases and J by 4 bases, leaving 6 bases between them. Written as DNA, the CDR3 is TGTGCCAGCAGCCGCGGAGAGACCCAGTACTTC. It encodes CASSRGETQYF.

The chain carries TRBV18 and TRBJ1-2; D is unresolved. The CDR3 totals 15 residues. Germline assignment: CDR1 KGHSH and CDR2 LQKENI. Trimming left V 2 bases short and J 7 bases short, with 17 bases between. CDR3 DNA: TGTGCCAGCTCACCAATCCAGGTTCAGGCGGGTGGCTACACCTTC. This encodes CASSPIQVQAGGYTF.

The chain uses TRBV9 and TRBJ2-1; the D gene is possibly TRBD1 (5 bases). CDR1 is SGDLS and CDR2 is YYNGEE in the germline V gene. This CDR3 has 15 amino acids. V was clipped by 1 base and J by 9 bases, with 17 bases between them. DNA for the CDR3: TGTGCCAGCAGCGTATCCAGGCAGGGTAGGGGTGAGCAGTTCTTC. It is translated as CASSVSRQGRGEQFF.

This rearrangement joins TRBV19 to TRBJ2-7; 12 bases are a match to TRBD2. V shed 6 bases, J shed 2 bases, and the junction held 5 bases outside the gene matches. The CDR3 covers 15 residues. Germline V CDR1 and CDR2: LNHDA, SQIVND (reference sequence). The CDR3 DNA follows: TGTGCCAGTAGATTAGGACTAGCGGGAACCTACGAGCAGTACTTC. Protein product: CASRLGLAGTYEQYF.

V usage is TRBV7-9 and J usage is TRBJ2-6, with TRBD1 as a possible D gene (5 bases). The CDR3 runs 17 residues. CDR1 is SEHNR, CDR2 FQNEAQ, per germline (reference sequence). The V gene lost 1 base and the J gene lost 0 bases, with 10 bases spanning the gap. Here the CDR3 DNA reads TGTGCCAGCAGCTTAGACAGGACCCTCTCTGGGGCCAACGTCCTGACTTTC. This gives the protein CASSLDRTLSGANVLTF. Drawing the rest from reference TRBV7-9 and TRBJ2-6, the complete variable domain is DTGVSQNPRHKITKRGQNVTFRCDPISEHNRLYWYRQTLGQGPEFLTYFQNEAQLEKSRLLSDRFSAERPKGSFSTLEIQRTEQGDSAMYLCASSLDRTLSGANVLTFGAGSRLTVL.

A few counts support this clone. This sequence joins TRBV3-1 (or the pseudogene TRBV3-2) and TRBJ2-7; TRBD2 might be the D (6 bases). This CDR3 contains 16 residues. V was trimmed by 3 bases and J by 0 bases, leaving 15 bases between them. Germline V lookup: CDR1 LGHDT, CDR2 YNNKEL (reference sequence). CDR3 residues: CASSQTGTRVSYEQYF. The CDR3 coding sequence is TGTGCCAGCAGCCAGACCGGGACTCGAGTCTCCTACGAGCAGTACTTC.

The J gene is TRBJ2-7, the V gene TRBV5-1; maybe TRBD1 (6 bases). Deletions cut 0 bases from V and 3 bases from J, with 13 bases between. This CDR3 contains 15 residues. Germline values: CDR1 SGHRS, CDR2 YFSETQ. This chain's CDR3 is CASSLGQGPHYEQYF. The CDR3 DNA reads TGCGCCAGCAGCTTGGGCCAGGGGCCCCACTACGAGCAGTACTTC.

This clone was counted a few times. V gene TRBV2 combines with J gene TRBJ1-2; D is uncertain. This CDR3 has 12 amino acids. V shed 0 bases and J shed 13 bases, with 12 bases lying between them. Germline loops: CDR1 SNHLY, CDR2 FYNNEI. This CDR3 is CASSEAAMEVTF. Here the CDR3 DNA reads TGTGCCAGCAGTGAAGCTGCCATGGAGGTCACCTTC.

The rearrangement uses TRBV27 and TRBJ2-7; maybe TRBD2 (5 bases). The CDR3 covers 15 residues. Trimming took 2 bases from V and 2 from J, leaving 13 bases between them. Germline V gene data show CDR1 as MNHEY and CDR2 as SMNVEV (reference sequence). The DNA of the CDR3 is TGTGCCAGCAGTTTAAGGCCGGGGAGTACCTACGAGCAGTACTTC. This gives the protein CASSLRPGSTYEQYF.

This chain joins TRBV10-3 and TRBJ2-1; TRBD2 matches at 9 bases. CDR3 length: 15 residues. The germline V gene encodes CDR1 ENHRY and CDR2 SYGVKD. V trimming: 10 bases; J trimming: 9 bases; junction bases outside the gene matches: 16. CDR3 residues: CATRTSENSWGEQFF. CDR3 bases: TGTGCCACCAGGACTAGCGAAAATTCCTGGGGTGAGCAGTTCTTC.

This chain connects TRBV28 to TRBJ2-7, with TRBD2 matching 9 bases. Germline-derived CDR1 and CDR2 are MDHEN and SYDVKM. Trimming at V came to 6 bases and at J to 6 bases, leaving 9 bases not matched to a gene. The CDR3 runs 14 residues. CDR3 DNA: TGTGCCAGCAGCCCTAACAGACTAGCGGCCGAGCAGTACTTC. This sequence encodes CASSPNRLAAEQYF.